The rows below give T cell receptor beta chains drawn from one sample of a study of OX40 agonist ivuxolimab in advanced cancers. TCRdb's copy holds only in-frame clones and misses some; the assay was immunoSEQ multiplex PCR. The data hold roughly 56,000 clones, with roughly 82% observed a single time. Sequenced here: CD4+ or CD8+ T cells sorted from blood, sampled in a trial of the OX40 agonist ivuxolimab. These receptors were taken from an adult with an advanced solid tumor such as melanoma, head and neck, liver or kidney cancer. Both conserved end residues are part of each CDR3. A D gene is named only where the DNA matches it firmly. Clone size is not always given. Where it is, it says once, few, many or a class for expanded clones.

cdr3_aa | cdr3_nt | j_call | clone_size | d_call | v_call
CASSEAGDYGYTF | TGTGCCAGCAGTGAAGCCGGAGACTATGGCTACACCTTC | TRBJ1-2 | . | . | TRBV6-5
CASSLVGTSGINEQFF | TGTGCCAGCAGCTTAGTAGGGACTAGCGGTATCAATGAGCAGTTCTTC | TRBJ2-1 | . | TRBD2 | TRBV7-2
CASSRWAYTEAFF | TGTGCCAGCTCCCGCTGGGCGTACACTGAAGCTTTCTTT | TRBJ1-1 | few | . | TRBV27
CASSPGTAGNTIYF | TGTGCCAGCTCCCCCGGGACGGCTGGAAACACCATATATTTT | TRBJ1-3 | . | . | TRBV18
CASRGRGRETQYF | TGTGCCAGCAGGGGGAGGGGCAGAGAGACCCAGTACTTC | TRBJ2-5 | . | TRBD2 | TRBV28
CASSEFVKGLAGVYEQYF | TGTGCCAGCAGTGAATTCGTCAAGGGACTAGCGGGTGTGTACGAGCAGTACTTC | TRBJ2-7 | . | TRBD2 | TRBV6-1
CASSLLASSGNTIYF | TGTGCCAGCAGCTTGCTAGCCTCCAGTGGAAACACCATATATTTT | TRBJ1-3 | . | . | TRBV7-2
CASSFVSGGSSEQFF | TGTGCCAGCAGCTTCGTTAGCGGGGGGTCCTCGGAGCAGTTCTTC | TRBJ2-1 | . | TRBD2 | TRBV5-6
CATSRQGSSYEQYF | TGTGCCACCAGCAGACAGGGTAGCTCCTACGAGCAGTACTTC | TRBJ2-7 | . | . | TRBV15
CASRTDRDIVTEAFF | TGTGCCAGCAGAACAGACCGGGACATAGTAACTGAAGCTTTCTTT | TRBJ1-1 | . | . | TRBV27
CASSRRDSGLRGYTF | TGTGCCAGCAGCCGCCGTGACTCCGGGTTGAGGGGCTACACCTTC | TRBJ1-2 | . | . | TRBV27
CASRRMTGSGTEAFF | TGTGCCAGCAGACGCATGACAGGGTCGGGCACTGAAGCTTTCTTT | TRBJ1-1 | . | TRBD1 | TRBV5-4
CASSRTGFRLETQYF | TGTGCCAGCAGCCGGACAGGGTTCCGTCTTGAGACCCAGTACTTC | TRBJ2-5 | . | TRBD1 | TRBV7-9
CASSGSRGMGGELFF | TGTGCCAGTAGTGGATCGAGGGGGATGGGCGGGGAGCTGTTTTTT | TRBJ2-2 | once | . | TRBV19
CASSSWTSGSRGTQYF | TGTGCCAGCAGCTCCTGGACTAGCGGGAGCAGAGGGACCCAGTACTTC | TRBJ2-5 | . | TRBD2 | TRBV7-2
CSVEQDPYGYTF | TGCAGCGTTGAACAGGACCCCTATGGCTACACCTTC | TRBJ1-2 | . | . | TRBV29-1
CASSLEGHQPQHF | TGTGCCAGCAGCTTGGAAGGGCATCAGCCCCAGCATTTT | TRBJ1-5 | . | . | TRBV5-5
CASIRDRGNNEQFF | TGTGCCAGCATCCGGGACAGGGGGAATAATGAGCAGTTCTTC | TRBJ2-1 | few | TRBD1 | TRBV6-5
CASSPRGGNTEAFF | TGTGCCAGCAGTCCCCGGGGGGGGAACACTGAAGCTTTCTTT | TRBJ1-1 | . | . | TRBV28
CASSPWGGETPPLHF | TGTGCCAGCAGCCCCTGGGGGGGCGAAACGCCTCCCCTCCACTTT | TRBJ1-6 | . | . | TRBV7-2
CASSEATGGARARNEQYF | TGTGCCAGCAGCGAAGCGACAGGGGGCGCTAGGGCCCGTAACGAGCAGTACTTC | TRBJ2-7 | . | TRBD1 | TRBV6-1
CASSPPRDRRSEQYF | TGTGCCAGCAGCCCTCCTCGCGACAGGCGCAGCGAGCAGTACTTC | TRBJ2-7 | . | . | TRBV6-5
CASGIGGSYEQYF | TGTGCCAGCGGCATTGGGGGGTCCTACGAGCAGTACTTC | TRBJ2-7 | few | . | TRBV28
CASRQMGRREKLFF | TGTGCCAGCCGACAAATGGGACGTCGCGAAAAACTGTTTTTT | TRBJ1-4 | . | . | TRBV6-5
CASSLSGRTGELFF | TGTGCCAGCAGCTTAAGCGGGAGAACCGGGGAGCTGTTTTTT | TRBJ2-2 | . | TRBD2 | TRBV11-3
CASSTPGTGSFF | TGTGCCAGCAGCACTCCCGGGACAGGGTCGTTCTTC | TRBJ2-1 | . | TRBD1 | TRBV5-6
CASSFSPMKVLFF | TGCGCCAGCAGCTTTTCCCCTATGAAAGTGCTGTTTTTT | TRBJ1-4 | once | . | TRBV5-1
CASSLGQELEAFF | TGCGCCAGCAGCTTGGGACAGGAACTTGAAGCTTTCTTT | TRBJ1-1 | . | . | TRBV5-1
CSVEARPGGYTF | TGCAGCGTTGAAGCCCGCCCCGGGGGCTACACCTTC | TRBJ1-2 | . | . | TRBV29-1
CASSYGPLAFF | TGTGCCAGCAGTTATGGACCTTTAGCTTTCTTT | TRBJ1-1 | once | . | TRBV6-9
CATSSSDRVANTGELFF | TGTGCCACCAGCAGTTCTGACAGGGTAGCGAACACCGGGGAGCTGTTTTTT | TRBJ2-2 | . | TRBD1 | TRBV15
CASSDRGKQSYEQYF | TGTGCCAGCAGCGACCGGGGGAAGCAGTCCTACGAGCAGTACTTC | TRBJ2-7 | . | . | TRBV7-2
CASSLGRNTEAFF | TGTGCCAGCAGTTTAGGGCGGAACACTGAAGCTTTCTTT | TRBJ1-1 | . | . | TRBV11-2
CASSVRGQVDQGETQYF | TGTGCCAGCAGCGTCCGGGGACAGGTCGACCAAGGAGAGACCCAGTACTTC | TRBJ2-5 | . | TRBD1 | TRBV9
CASILFRGWTEAFF | TGCGCCAGCATCCTATTTCGGGGGTGGACTGAAGCTTTCTTT | TRBJ1-1 | . | . | TRBV23-1
CASSYLGQGGNEQFF | TGTGCCAGCAGTTATCTGGGACAGGGGGGGAATGAGCAGTTCTTC | TRBJ2-1 | . | TRBD1 | TRBV6-5
CASSTGQLYGYTF | TGTGCCAGCAGCACGGGACAGCTCTATGGCTACACCTTC | TRBJ1-2 | few | TRBD1 | TRBV11-2
CASSLVSYGNTIYF | TGTGCCAGCAGCTTAGTCTCATATGGAAACACCATATATTTT | TRBJ1-3 | . | . | TRBV13
CASSQVSGGFTDTQYF | TGCGCCAGCAGCCAAGTTAGCGGGGGGTTCACAGATACGCAGTATTTT | TRBJ2-3 | few | TRBD2 | TRBV4-3
CASTKDRGTDTQYF | TGTGCCAGTACCAAGGACAGGGGCACAGATACGCAGTATTTT | TRBJ2-3 | . | TRBD1 | TRBV19
CASSIPAGENTEAFF | TGTGCCAGTAGTATTCCGGCAGGGGAAAACACTGAAGCTTTCTTT | TRBJ1-1 | . | . | TRBV19
CASSQDPGGRGYTF | TGCGCCAGCAGCCAAGATCCAGGGGGCCGAGGCTACACCTTC | TRBJ1-2 | few | TRBD1 | TRBV4-1
CASSPLGQAGYEQYF | TGTGCCAGCAGCCCCTTGGGACAGGCTGGCTACGAGCAGTACTTC | TRBJ2-7 | . | TRBD1 | TRBV27
CASSSSGQGEQFF | TGTGCCAGCAGCTCATCGGGACAGGGTGAGCAGTTCTTC | TRBJ2-1 | . | TRBD1 | TRBV5-8
CSVGTTDEQFF | TGCAGCGTTGGGACCACAGATGAGCAGTTCTTC | TRBJ2-1 | . | . | TRBV29-1
CASSIGRMQETQYF | TGTGCCAGTAGTATCGGTCGCATGCAAGAGACCCAGTACTTC | TRBJ2-5 | . | . | TRBV19
CASSVGAGGWADTQYF | TGTGCCAGCAGCGTAGGGGCCGGAGGGTGGGCAGATACGCAGTATTTT | TRBJ2-3 | . | . | TRBV9
CASSLQGTGTGELFF | TGTGCCAGCAGTCTACAGGGGACGGGTACCGGGGAGCTGTTTTTT | TRBJ2-2 | . | TRBD1 | TRBV2
CASSATGGTDTQYF | TGTGCCAGCTCAGCCACAGGGGGCACAGATACGCAGTATTTT | TRBJ2-3 | once | TRBD1 | TRBV18
CASSHSDRGSSPLHF | TGTGCCAGCAGCCACTCGGACAGGGGTTCTTCACCCCTCCACTTT | TRBJ1-6 | once | TRBD1 | TRBV14
CAWTNRDRRHQPQHF | TGTGCCTGGACTAACCGGGACAGACGCCATCAGCCCCAGCATTTT | TRBJ1-5 | . | TRBD1 | TRBV30
CASRNFRVIQGNTEAFF | TGTGCCAGCAGGAACTTCCGAGTCATCCAGGGAAACACTGAAGCTTTCTTT | TRBJ1-1 | . | . | TRBV28
CASSKGDTVGETQYF | TGTGCCAGCAGCAAAGGGGACACCGTGGGGGAGACCCAGTACTTC | TRBJ2-5 | . | . | TRBV9
CASTYDTEGNQPQHF | TGTGCCAGCACCTATGACACAGAGGGCAATCAGCCCCAGCATTTT | TRBJ1-5 | . | . | TRBV6-5
CASSSGRSSYNEQFF | TGTGCCAGCAGCTCGGGACGGAGCTCCTACAATGAGCAGTTCTTC | TRBJ2-1 | . | . | TRBV7-6
CASSGGGRSSGNTIYF | TGTGCCAGCAGCGGTGGAGGACGGAGCTCTGGAAACACCATATATTTT | TRBJ1-3 | . | . | TRBV9
CASSPTGFNYGYTF | TGTGCCAGCAGCCCGACAGGGTTTAACTATGGCTACACCTTC | TRBJ1-2 | . | TRBD1 | TRBV27
CASSPGLAEAYEQYF | TGTGCCAGCAGCCCCGGACTAGCGGAAGCCTACGAGCAGTACTTC | TRBJ2-7 | . | TRBD2 | TRBV5-4
CASISQLVTDTQYF | TGTGCCAGCATATCGCAATTAGTGACGGATACGCAGTATTTT | TRBJ2-3 | . | . | TRBV25-1